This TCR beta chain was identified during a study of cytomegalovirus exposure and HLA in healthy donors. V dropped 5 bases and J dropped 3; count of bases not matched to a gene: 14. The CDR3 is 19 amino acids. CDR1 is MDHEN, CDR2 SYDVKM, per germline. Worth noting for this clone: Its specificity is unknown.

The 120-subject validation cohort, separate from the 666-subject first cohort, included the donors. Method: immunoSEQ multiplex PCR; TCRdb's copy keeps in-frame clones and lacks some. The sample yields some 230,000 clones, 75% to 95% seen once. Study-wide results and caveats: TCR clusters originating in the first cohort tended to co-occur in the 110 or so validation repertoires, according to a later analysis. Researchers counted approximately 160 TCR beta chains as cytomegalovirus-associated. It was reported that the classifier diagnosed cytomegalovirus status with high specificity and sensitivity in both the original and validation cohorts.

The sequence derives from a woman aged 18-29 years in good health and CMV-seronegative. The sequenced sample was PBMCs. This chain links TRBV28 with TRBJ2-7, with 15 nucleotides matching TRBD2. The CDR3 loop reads CASSPYGGLAGGGLYEQYF. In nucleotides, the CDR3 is TGTGCCAGCAGTCCATACGGGGGACTAGCGGGAGGTGGGCTCTACGAGCAGTACTTC.